What follows are 2 T cell receptor beta chains derived from one specimen sequenced in a study of blood T cell repertoires in COVID-19. The data were produced by immunoSEQ multiplex PCR, yet TCRdb's version contains in-frame clones alone and is incomplete. The table includes about 160,000 clones, 75% to 85% detected once. The sequencing sample was made of PBMCs or T cells enriched from blood (not recorded which). The receptors here all came from a woman aged 55-70 years who had recovered from COVID-19.

The chain is built from TRBV14 and TRBJ2-5, with TRBD1 identical over 8 bases. Germline V gives CDR1 SGHDN, CDR2 FVKESK. This CDR3 spans 16 amino acids. J lost 1 base, V lost 4 bases, and 8 bases had no gene match. The CDR3 protein is CASSPGDRGRQETQYF. The CDR3 region has the DNA TGTGCCAGCAGCCCCGGCGACAGGGGACGCCAAGAGACCCAGTACTTC.

The chain combines TRBV6-6 with TRBJ1-1, with D maybe TRBD1 (5 bases). V lost 3 bases, J lost 5 bases, and 10 bases lay in between. CDR1 is MNHNY and CDR2 is SVGAGI in the germline V gene (reference sequence). The CDR3 has 13 residues. The CDR3 spells CASSYSRVTEAFF. In DNA, the CDR3 is TGTGCCAGCAGTTATTCCAGGGTTACTGAAGCTTTCTTT.